The 9 T cell receptor beta chains reported below all come from one sample, sequenced in a study of T cell responses to AZD1222 COVID-19 vaccine (dated by TCRdb to about 2021). To prepare the library, the immunoSEQ multiplex PCR assay was applied. TCRdb took over this immuneACCESS table, retaining in-frame rearrangements with V and J assigned. Such tables are incomplete; in checked studies, under half of the missing clones stem from an unresolved V gene, and the remainder is unexplained. This sample gives around 110,000 clones in total; approximately 90% of them show up just once. Over 7% of the sample comes from the top ten. The meaning of the sample's time point label: about 28 days (+/-7) after the second vaccine dose. The specimen comprised peripheral blood, sampled 28 days after the second AZD1222 dose. All receptors come from an adult who received the AZD1222 COVID-19 vaccine.

V usage is TRBV6-2 or TRBV6-3 and J usage is TRBJ2-4; the match to TRBD1 covers 8 bases. The germline V gene has CDR1 MNHEY and CDR2 SVGEGT. The CDR3 runs to 18 residues. V shed 2 bases and J 0 bases; nucleotides not matched to a gene: 9. The chain's CDR3 is CASSYQKDRDGAKNIQYF. CDR3 nucleotide sequence: TGTGCCAGCAGTTACCAAAAGGACAGGGACGGAGCCAAAAACATTCAGTACTTC.

The chain carries TRBV5-5 and TRBJ1-4; D is perhaps TRBD1 (5 bases). The CDR3 has 16 amino acids. Deletions cut 4 bases from V and 8 bases from J, with 21 bases between. Germline CDR1 and CDR2: SGHKS and YYEKEE (reference sequence). The DNA for the CDR3 is TGTGCCAGCAGCCAAGGGCCCATTCGGGGCTCAGAAAAACTGTTTTTT. Amino acid sequence: CASSQGPIRGSEKLFF.

This chain joins TRBV6-5 and TRBJ1-1, with D tentatively TRBD1 (5 bases). The CDR3 runs to 13 residues. Trimming took 10 bases from V and 4 from J, leaving 16 bases between them. CDR1 is MNHEY, CDR2 SVGAGI, per germline. The chain's CDR3 is CATQRGVSTEAFF. The CDR3 nucleotides read TGTGCCACCCAGCGGGGGGTGAGCACTGAAGCTTTCTTT.

The chain uses TRBV6-1 and TRBJ1-6; D ambiguous. V dropped 1 base and J dropped 14 bases, with 6 bases sitting between them. This CDR3 spans 11 amino acids. The germline gives CDR1 MNHNS, CDR2 SASEGT. The CDR3 loop reads CASSEELALHF. The CDR3 bases are TGTGCCAGCAGTGAAGAGTTAGCCCTCCACTTT.

V gene TRBV30 combines with J gene TRBJ1-5; D is unclear. This CDR3 region has 13 residues. Germline CDR1 and CDR2: GTSNPN and SVGIG (reference sequence). Trimming pared 4 bases from V and 4 bases from J, leaving 11 bases between. CDR3 protein: CAWNRVRNQPQHF. Here the CDR3 DNA reads TGTGCCTGGAATAGGGTTCGAAATCAGCCCCAGCATTTT. The whole variable domain, filled in from reference TRBV30 and TRBJ1-5, reads SQTIHQWPATLVQPVGSPLSLECTVEGTSNPNLYWYRQAAGRGLQLLFYSVGIGQISSEVPQNLSASRPQDRQFILSSKKLLLSDSGFYLCAWNRVRNQPQHFGDGTRLSIL.

This chain links TRBV6-5 with TRBJ2-7; TRBD1 matches 8 bases. The germline gives CDR1 MNHEY, CDR2 SVGAGI. Trimming at V came to 8 bases and at J to 9 bases, leaving 12 bases not matched to a gene. The CDR3 runs 13 residues. The CDR3 coding sequence is TGTGCCAGCCGACAGGGGTCCCCGTCGGGGCAGTACTTC. Translated: CASRQGSPSGQYF.

The V gene is TRBV13, the J gene TRBJ1-2; a weak D match, TRBD1 (6 bases). This CDR3 is built from 13 residues. Germline V CDR1 and CDR2: PRHDT, FYEKMQ (reference sequence). The germline V and J ends were trimmed by 3 bases and 3 bases, with 8 bases remaining between them. The CDR3 is CASSFPGDYGYTF. CDR3 nucleotides: TGTGCCAGCAGCTTTCCAGGGGACTATGGCTACACCTTC. Using reference TRBV13 and TRBJ1-2 for the parts outside the CDR3, the full variable domain is AAGVIQSPRHLIKEKRETATLKCYPIPRHDTVYWYQQGPGQDPQFLISFYEKMQSDKGSIPDRFSAQQFSDYHSELNMSSLELGDSALYFCASSFPGDYGYTFGSGTRLTVV.

Here the CDR3 DNA reads TGTGCCAGCTGCCAGACAGGGAACAGCAATCAGCCCCAGCATTTT. Protein sequence: CASCQTGNSNQPQHF. The V and J genes are TRBV6-5 and TRBJ1-5; 7 bases align to TRBD1. The germline CDR1 and CDR2 sequences are MNHEY and SVGAGI. The CDR3 is made up of 15 amino acids. V gave up 8 bases and J gave up 1 base; unmatched junction bases: 8.

The chain has TRBV19 and TRBJ2-1, with TRBD2 matching 13 bases. In germline, CDR1 is LNHDA, CDR2 SQIVND (reference sequence). This CDR3 is 16 amino acids long. V lost 1 base to trimming and J lost 15 bases; unmatched junction nucleotides: 12. For the CDR3, the DNA is TGTGCCAGTAGTATAGGGCCGACTAGCGGGAGGCCAGCGGGGTTCTTC. Protein product: CASSIGPTSGRPAGFF. Using reference TRBV19 and TRBJ2-1 for the parts outside the CDR3, the full variable domain is DGGITQSPKYLFRKEGQNVTLSCEQNLNHDAMYWYRQDPGQGLRLIYYSQIVNDFQKGDIAEGYSVSREKKESFPLTVTSAQKNPTAFYLCASSIGPTSGRPAGFFGPGTRLTVL.